The following is a T cell receptor (beta chain) sequence with its context. This clone came up once. It has no known antigen specificity. The record has no base qualities; no much larger clone is one base away. This entry is derived from a study of OX40 agonist ivuxolimab in advanced cancers. Turning to the overall study: Ivuxolimab, which targeted the costimulatory receptor OX40 (CD134), was an agonistic, fully human IgG2 monoclonal antibody. The point of sequencing TCRbeta in the periphery was to test whether ivuxolimab changed TCR sequence diversity and drove clonal T-cell expansion. The paper covers the monotherapy dose-escalation part of the phase I ivuxolimab trial, which included N = 52 patients. Prior anti-PD-1, anti-PD-L1 or anti-CTLA-4 therapy was permitted, and checkpoint inhibitors had been received by 40% to 50% of dose-escalation patients. A male proportion of roughly 80% and a mean age of 60 years, ranging from roughly 23 to 79, were recorded for the dose-escalation cohort. Intravenous ivuxolimab was administered to patients every 2 weeks at six dose levels: 0.01, 0.1, 0.3, 1.5, 3 and 10 mg/kg. Of the roughly 52 dose-escalation patients, hepatocellular carcinoma was present in approximately 20, melanoma in roughly 15, renal cell carcinoma in 9 and head and neck cancer in 9. Partial responses occurred in three dose-escalation patients, of whom one had hepatocellular carcinoma and two had cutaneous melanoma. Points the paper makes about the study in general: Low levels of normalized T-cell clonal expansion were also seen in some patients who did not respond. At doses of 0.1 to 3.0 mg/kg, clonal expansion of both CD4+ and CD8+ T cells in blood was seen between baseline and week 6. Which antigens the clonally expanded peripheral T cells were specific for was not determined. After ivuxolimab, CD8+ T cells had more expanded clones than CD4+ T cells on average. Partial responders in the 0.1-3.0 mg/kg groups had among the lowest normalized peripheral clonal expansion, especially among CD8+ T cells.

Genomic DNA was isolated from the sorted cells so that the TCRbeta CDR3 region could be sequenced. TCRbeta CDR3 regions were sequenced using the immunoSEQ Assay. What TCRdb holds here is the immuneACCESS table cut down to in-frame rearrangements. Part of the clones is not present; checked against another copy, under half of the missing clones reflect an unresolved V gene, and the others are unexplained. The sample has 90,000 to 120,000 clones on record, around 93% of them singletons. Approximately 1.1% of the sample is in the top ten clones. The trial excluded patients who had a history of autoimmune disease or who were on systemic immunosuppression. Peripheral blood for TCR sequencing was drawn from every dose cohort at baseline, at cycle 4 day 1 and at cycle 7 day 1. Samples came from an open-label, multicenter, first-in-human phase I dose-escalation trial of ivuxolimab. Adults with locally advanced or metastatic head and neck squamous cell, hepatocellular, melanoma or renal cell carcinoma were enrolled in the trial. Before TCR sequencing, CD4+ T cells and CD8+ T cells were sorted from peripheral blood as separate populations.

The TCR was taken from an adult with an advanced solid tumor such as melanoma, head and neck, liver or kidney cancer. Source: CD4+ or CD8+ T cells sorted from blood, taken in a trial of the OX40 agonist ivuxolimab.

In nucleotides, the sequence is TGTGCCAGCAGTGTAATGAGACGGGAAACTGAAGCTTTCTTT. Translated, it gives CASSVMRRETEAFF. Recombination linked TRBV2 to TRBJ1-1; no D gene can be assigned with confidence. V was cut back by 4 bases and J by 5 bases, leaving a gap of 14 bases between them. The germline V gene provides CDR1 SNHLY and CDR2 FYNNEI. Reading from cysteine to phenylalanine, the CDR3 counts 14 amino acids. The CDR3 DNA has 42 bases and is translated from base 1.